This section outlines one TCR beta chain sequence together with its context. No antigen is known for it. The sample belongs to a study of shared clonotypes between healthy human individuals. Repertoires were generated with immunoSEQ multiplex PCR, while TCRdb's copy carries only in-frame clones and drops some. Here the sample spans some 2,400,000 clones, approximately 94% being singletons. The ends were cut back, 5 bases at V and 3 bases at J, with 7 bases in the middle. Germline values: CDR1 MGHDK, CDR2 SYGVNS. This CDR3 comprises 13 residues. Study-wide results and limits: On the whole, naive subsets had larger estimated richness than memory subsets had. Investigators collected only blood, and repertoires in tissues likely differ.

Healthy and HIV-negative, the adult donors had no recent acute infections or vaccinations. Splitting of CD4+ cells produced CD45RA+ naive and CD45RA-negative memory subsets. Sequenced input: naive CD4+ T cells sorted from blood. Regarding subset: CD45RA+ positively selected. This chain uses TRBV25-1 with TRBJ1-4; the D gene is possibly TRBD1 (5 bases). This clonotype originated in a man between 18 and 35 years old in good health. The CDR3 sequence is CASSRQPNEKLFF. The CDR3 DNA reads TGTGCCAGCAGTAGACAGCCTAATGAAAAACTGTTTTTT. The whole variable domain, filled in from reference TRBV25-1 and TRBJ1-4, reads EADIYQTPRYLVIGTGKKITLECSQTMGHDKMYWYQQDPGMELHLIHYSYGVNSTEKGDLSSESTVSRIRTEHFPLTLESARPSHTSQYLCASSRQPNEKLFFGSGTQLSVL.